These 4 T cell receptor beta chains came from one sample sequenced in a study of HIV-infected patients and healthy controls. All unsorted peripheral T cells were captured because whole blood was used without fractionation. Alpha and beta constant-region primers primed reverse transcription of around 550 ng RNA. Separate chain-specific third strand synthesis with multiplexing indices produced the alpha and beta libraries. TCRdb used MiXCR to reprocess the 5' RACE reads, holding one entry per CDR3 protein. The table records approximately 10,000 distinct CDR3 sequences, roughly 8% of them present only once. Sequencing was performed on blood. These receptors were taken from an adult in good health.

By share, this clonotype counts as medium-sized. The gene calls are TRBV27 and TRBJ1-2; D is undetermined. CDR1 is MNHEY and CDR2 is SMNVEV in the germline V gene (reference sequence). CDR3 size: 12 residues. The V end was cut by 11 bases, the J end by 0 bases, with 10 bases between. The CDR3 nucleotides are TGTGCCTCCGCGGGCCCTAACTATGGCTACACCTTC. Encoded protein: CASAGPNYGYTF.

In its sample, this clonotype was seen many times. This rearrangement joins TRBV5-1 to TRBJ2-1; weak D call: TRBD2 (5 bases). The CDR3 consists of 14 residues. The V end was cut by 4 bases, the J end by 2 bases, with 10 bases between. The V gene's germline CDR1 is SGHRS and CDR2 YFSETQ. The CDR3 sequence is CASSQRTPYNEQFF. The CDR3, as DNA: TGCGCCAGCAGCCAGCGGACCCCCTACAATGAGCAGTTCTTC.

This clonotype is labeled as medium-sized. The chain carries TRBV6-2 or TRBV6-3 and TRBJ1-2; the D gene is possibly TRBD1 (5 bases). The CDR3 covers 14 residues. Between the trimmed V and J ends, which lost 0 bases and 4 bases, there was a span of 9 bases. Germline V gives CDR1 MNHEY, CDR2 SVGEGT. The CDR3 nucleotides are TGTGCCAGCAGTTACTCCGACAGAGTCTATGGCTACACCTTC. The encoded protein is CASSYSDRVYGYTF.

By sample share, this clonotype is medium-sized. V and J are TRBV7-9 and TRBJ1-1; a possible D gene is TRBD1 (5 bases). Deletions cut 4 bases from V and 10 bases from J, with 16 bases between. Germline CDR1 SEHNR, CDR2 FQNEAQ (reference sequence). CDR3 size: 13 residues. The CDR3 loop is CASSSSNLGGAFF. CDR3 sequence (DNA): TGTGCCAGCAGCTCGAGTAATCTGGGGGGAGCTTTCTTT.